Listed below are T cell receptor beta chains from one sample, sequenced in a study of regulatory T cells in long-lasting Graves disease. TCRdb re-derived calls from the multiplex PCR reads in MiXCR, one entry per CDR3 protein. The repertoire holds roughly 610,000 distinct CDR3 sequences, with roughly 16% as singletons. These sequences were also reported in another study, on T cells in Graves' hyperthyroidism and ophthalmopathy.

Sequenced material: peripheral blood mononuclear cells (PBMCs), taken at new diagnosis, from a patient treated with antithyroid drugs. The receptors here all came from a man in his late teens or twenties with Graves disease. The CDR3 runs from the conserved cysteine through the conserved F or W. Each record gives: J gene, D gene, V gene, clone size, CDR3 DNA, CDR3 protein. D genes are given only for firm matches. The size of a clone is reported for some rows only, either as once, few or many, or as a class for expanded clones.

j_call: TRBJ1-4
d_call: TRBD1
v_call: TRBV7-2
clone_size: few
cdr3_nt: TGTGCCAGCAGCACTGACAGGGCCTCGAATGAAAAACTGTTTTTT
cdr3_aa: CASSTDRASNEKLFF

j_call: TRBJ1-1
d_call: NA
v_call: TRBV5-1
clone_size: many
cdr3_nt: TGCGCCAGCAGCCAACGAGGGGGATTCGAGGCTTTCTTT
cdr3_aa: CASSQRGGFEAFF

j_call: TRBJ2-1
d_call: NA
v_call: TRBV3-1
clone_size: many
cdr3_nt: TGTGCCAGCAGCCAATTACAGGGGACTCTATTCTTC
cdr3_aa: CASSQLQGTLFF

j_call: TRBJ2-7
d_call: NA
v_call: TRBV12-3/TRBV12-4
clone_size: many
cdr3_nt: TGTGCCAGCAGTTCATTGAACCACGAGCAGTACTTC
cdr3_aa: CASSSLNHEQYF

j_call: TRBJ2-5
d_call: NA
v_call: TRBV29-1
clone_size: many
cdr3_nt: TGCAGCGTTGGGACCCAAGAGACCCAGTACTTC
cdr3_aa: CSVGTQETQYF

j_call: TRBJ2-7
d_call: NA
v_call: TRBV15
clone_size: few
cdr3_nt: TGTGCCACCAGCAGAGAGGTCGGCAGGGGCTACGAGCAGTACTTC
cdr3_aa: CATSREVGRGYEQYF

j_call: TRBJ2-3
d_call: NA
v_call: TRBV6-2/TRBV6-3
clone_size: NA
cdr3_nt: TGTGCCAGCAGTTACAGGGGGGGAGTCCCACACAGGGGATTCACAGATACGCAGTATTTT
cdr3_aa: CASSYRGGVPHRGFTDTQYF

j_call: TRBJ2-1
d_call: NA
v_call: TRBV13
clone_size: many
cdr3_nt: TGTGCCAGCAGCCCCCCGGGCGATTACAATGAGCAGTTCTTC
cdr3_aa: CASSPPGDYNEQFF

j_call: TRBJ2-3
d_call: NA
v_call: TRBV11-2
clone_size: many
cdr3_nt: TGTGCCAGCAGCTTAGGAGGTTCTAGCGTCGATCCTGGCACAGATACGCAGTATTTT
cdr3_aa: CASSLGGSSVDPGTDTQYF

j_call: TRBJ2-1
d_call: TRBD1
v_call: TRBV2
clone_size: many
cdr3_nt: TGTGCCAGCAGAGCGGACAGGAACTCCTACAATGAGCAGTTCTTC
cdr3_aa: CASRADRNSYNEQFF

j_call: TRBJ2-3
d_call: NA
v_call: TRBV6-2/TRBV6-3
clone_size: many
cdr3_nt: TGTGCCAGCAGTGGGCGAATGGGAGGTCGAACAGATACGCAGTATTTT
cdr3_aa: CASSGRMGGRTDTQYF

j_call: TRBJ1-1
d_call: NA
v_call: TRBV18
clone_size: once
cdr3_nt: TGTGCCAGCTCACCATTCGGGCGGGACACTGAAGCTTTCTTT
cdr3_aa: CASSPFGRDTEAFF

j_call: TRBJ1-5
d_call: NA
v_call: TRBV6-1
clone_size: few
cdr3_nt: TGTGCCAGCGGTGGAAGACAGAATCAGCCCCAGCATTTT
cdr3_aa: CASGGRQNQPQHF

j_call: TRBJ2-5
d_call: NA
v_call: TRBV7-9
clone_size: many
cdr3_nt: TGTGCCAGCAGTCGCCAGATGGGGTACGAGACCCAGTACTTC
cdr3_aa: CASSRQMGYETQYF

j_call: TRBJ2-5
d_call: NA
v_call: TRBV19
clone_size: NA
cdr3_nt: TGTGCCAGTAGTCTCTGGATAGAAGAGACCCAGTACTTC
cdr3_aa: CASSLWIEETQYF

j_call: TRBJ2-3
d_call: NA
v_call: TRBV30
clone_size: NA
cdr3_nt: TGTGCCTGGGGGGGGGGCGCAGATACGCAGTATTTT
cdr3_aa: CAWGGGADTQYF

j_call: TRBJ1-6
d_call: NA
v_call: TRBV11-2
clone_size: few
cdr3_nt: TGTGCCAGCAGCTTAGTAAGCCGCCAGGCTTATAATTCACCCCTCCACTTT
cdr3_aa: CASSLVSRQAYNSPLHF

j_call: TRBJ2-5
d_call: TRBD2
v_call: TRBV12-3/TRBV12-4
clone_size: many
cdr3_nt: TGTGCCAGCAGCTTAGGACTAGCGGGAGACGGGGAGACCCAGTACTTC
cdr3_aa: CASSLGLAGDGETQYF

j_call: TRBJ2-1
d_call: TRBD2
v_call: TRBV3-1
clone_size: many
cdr3_nt: TGTGCCAGCAGCCAACCCGGACTAGCGGGAGGGAGCTCCTACAATGAGCAGTTCTTC
cdr3_aa: CASSQPGLAGGSSYNEQFF

j_call: TRBJ1-2
d_call: TRBD1
v_call: TRBV6-5
clone_size: NA
cdr3_nt: TGTGCCAGCAGTTACGATACAGGGGGCCAGGGCTACACCTTC
cdr3_aa: CASSYDTGGQGYTF

j_call: TRBJ2-7
d_call: TRBD1
v_call: TRBV11-2
clone_size: NA
cdr3_nt: TGTGCCAGCAGCTTAGTGGGTAGGGGACAGATCTACTACGAGCAGTACTTC
cdr3_aa: CASSLVGRGQIYYEQYF

j_call: TRBJ1-2
d_call: NA
v_call: TRBV28
clone_size: NA
cdr3_nt: TGTGCCAGCAGTTTTGGAGTGGGGGGCTACACCTTC
cdr3_aa: CASSFGVGGYTF

j_call: TRBJ2-7
d_call: TRBD2
v_call: TRBV10-3
clone_size: many
cdr3_nt: TGTGCCATCAGTGAGGCAGCGGGACGGATCTACGAGCAGTACTTC
cdr3_aa: CAISEAAGRIYEQYF

j_call: TRBJ1-5
d_call: TRBD1
v_call: TRBV24-1
clone_size: many
cdr3_nt: TGTGCCACCAGTGATCTGGGTACAGGGGTCAATCAGCCCCAGCATTTT
cdr3_aa: CATSDLGTGVNQPQHF

j_call: TRBJ2-1
d_call: NA
v_call: TRBV24-1
clone_size: few
cdr3_nt: TGTGCCACCAGTGATTCGGGGGCTCGGGGAGCCTACAATGAGCAGTTCTTC
cdr3_aa: CATSDSGARGAYNEQFF

j_call: TRBJ2-7
d_call: NA
v_call: TRBV28
clone_size: many
cdr3_nt: TGTGCCAGCAGTTTTAGGGGTTCGAGGGCTGGCGAGCAGTACTTC
cdr3_aa: CASSFRGSRAGEQYF

j_call: TRBJ1-6
d_call: TRBD1
v_call: TRBV9
clone_size: NA
cdr3_nt: TGTGCCAGCAGCGTAGAGGGACAGAAAAATTCACCCCTCCACTTT
cdr3_aa: CASSVEGQKNSPLHF